A selection of T cell receptor beta chains follows, all from one sample in a study of control samples from healthy donors and cancer patients. This table comes from immunoSEQ multiplex PCR, and its TCRdb copy is limited to in-frame clones, with some not included. The sample yields around 250,000 clones, about 80% seen once. The sequencing input was PBMCs. These receptors all stem from a woman aged 60 to 75 with lung cancer. The CDR3 runs from the conserved cysteine through the conserved F or W. Fields, in order: D gene, V gene, clone size, J gene, CDR3 protein, CDR3 DNA. The D gene is left open where the match is weak. A row's size may be missing; if present it is once, few, many or a size class.

>-|TRBV25-1|few|TRBJ2-5
CASQSSQGGKAKETQYF
TGTGCCAGTCAGTCGAGCCAGGGGGGAAAGGCAAAAGAGACCCAGTACTTC
>-|TRBV14|-|TRBJ2-1
CASSQVRSGEQFF
TGTGCCAGCAGCCAAGTTAGGTCTGGTGAGCAGTTCTTC
>TRBD1|TRBV4-2|few|TRBJ2-3
CASSQAGGRQGVDTQYF
TGTGCCAGCAGCCAAGCAGGGGGACGCCAGGGAGTAGATACGCAGTATTTT
>-|TRBV5-4|-|TRBJ1-3
CASSLGTPSGNTIYF
TGTGCCAGCAGCTTGGGGACGCCCTCTGGAAACACCATATATTTT
>-|TRBV11-3|-|TRBJ2-2
CASSLAAGLNTGELFF
TGTGCCAGCAGCTTAGCTGCAGGACTAAACACCGGGGAGCTGTTTTTT
>-|TRBV24-1|-|TRBJ2-5
CATSDFLRSGERETQYF
TGTGCCACCAGTGATTTCCTCAGATCGGGGGAGAGGGAGACCCAGTACTTC
>-|TRBV28|-|TRBJ1-6
CASSLTARSYNSPLHF
TGTGCCAGCAGTTTGACAGCCCGCTCCTATAATTCACCCCTCCACTTT
>-|TRBV19|-|TRBJ1-1
CASSPSWRGNTEAFF
TGTGCCAGTAGCCCAAGTTGGAGGGGAAACACTGAAGCTTTCTTT
>-|TRBV6-6|few|TRBJ1-1
CASRRTGNTEAFF
TGTGCCAGCAGGAGGACGGGGAACACTGAAGCTTTCTTT
>TRBD1|TRBV19|-|TRBJ1-6
CASHPQGVVSPLHF
TGTGCCAGCCATCCACAGGGGGTTGTTTCACCCCTCCACTTT
>TRBD1|TRBV10-3|-|TRBJ1-6
CAISASTGGNSPLHF
TGTGCCATCAGTGCCTCGACAGGGGGTAATTCACCCCTCCACTTT
>-|TRBV25-1|-|TRBJ2-2
CASSEPPAGGPGELFF
TGTGCCAGCAGTGAACCCCCCGCCGGGGGCCCCGGGGAGCTGTTTTTT
>-|TRBV18|few|TRBJ1-6
CASSPFASIGSSYNSPLHF
TGTGCCAGCTCACCATTTGCTTCGATTGGGAGCTCCTATAATTCACCCCTCCACTTT
>-|TRBV2|-|TRBJ1-1
CASTGDSLSTEAFF
TGTGCCAGCACAGGGGACTCATTGAGCACTGAAGCTTTCTTT
>-|TRBV7-3|-|TRBJ2-6
CASSSQGFGANVLTF
TGTGCCAGCAGCTCACAGGGATTCGGGGCCAACGTCCTGACTTTC
>TRBD1|TRBV11-1|few|TRBJ2-5
CASSRGDSQETQYF
TGTGCCAGCAGCAGAGGGGACAGCCAAGAGACCCAGTACTTC
>TRBD2|TRBV24-1|-|TRBJ2-1
CATRLADNEQFF
TGTGCCACCAGACTAGCGGACAATGAGCAGTTCTTC
>TRBD1|TRBV27|-|TRBJ2-7
CASSSTGDYEQYF
TGTGCCAGCAGTTCGACAGGGGACTACGAGCAGTACTTC
>-|TRBV7-3|-|TRBJ2-2
CASSLLGSGQLNTGELFF
TGTGCCAGCAGCTTATTAGGCTCCGGACAGTTAAACACCGGGGAGCTGTTTTTT
>-|TRBV5-1|-|TRBJ1-6
CASSVGPERGSPLHF
TGCGCCAGCAGCGTGGGACCGGAAAGAGGTTCACCCCTCCACTTT
>-|TRBV9|-|TRBJ1-1
CASSVGNSNMNTEAFF
TGTGCCAGCAGCGTAGGTAACAGTAACATGAACACTGAAGCTTTCTTT
>-|TRBV5-6|-|TRBJ1-6
CASSFGKFIHF
TGTGCCAGCAGCTTTGGGAAGTTTATCCACTTT
>TRBD2|TRBV25-1|-|TRBJ2-3
CASSRLAGGLDTQYF
TGTGCCAGCAGTAGACTAGCGGGAGGGTTAGATACGCAGTATTTT
>-|TRBV21-1|-|TRBJ2-1
CASSKEWGEYNEQFF
TGTGCCAGCAGCAAAGAGTGGGGGGAGTACAATGAGCAGTTCTTC
>TRBD1|TRBV5-1|-|TRBJ2-4
CASSLELGTEANF
TGCGCCAGCAGCTTGGAATTAGGGACAGAAGCGAACTTC
>-|TRBV5-5|-|TRBJ1-4
CASSLEAANEKLFF
TGTGCCAGCAGCTTGGAGGCGGCTAATGAAAAACTGTTTTTT
>-|TRBV3-1/TRBV3-2|-|TRBJ1-2
CASSQLADYGYTF
TGTGCCAGCAGCCAATTGGCCGACTATGGCTACACCTTC
>-|TRBV10-3|-|TRBJ1-2
CAISGSREAYGYTF
TGTGCCATCAGTGGATCACGGGAGGCCTATGGCTACACCTTC
>-|TRBV7-9|-|TRBJ1-1
CASSSKGPGREAFF
TGTGCCAGCAGCTCGAAGGGACCCGGCCGGGAAGCTTTCTTT
>-|TRBV7-9|-|TRBJ1-3
CASSHPFSGASSGNTIYF
TGTGCCAGCAGCCATCCCTTTTCGGGGGCTAGCTCTGGAAACACCATATATTTT